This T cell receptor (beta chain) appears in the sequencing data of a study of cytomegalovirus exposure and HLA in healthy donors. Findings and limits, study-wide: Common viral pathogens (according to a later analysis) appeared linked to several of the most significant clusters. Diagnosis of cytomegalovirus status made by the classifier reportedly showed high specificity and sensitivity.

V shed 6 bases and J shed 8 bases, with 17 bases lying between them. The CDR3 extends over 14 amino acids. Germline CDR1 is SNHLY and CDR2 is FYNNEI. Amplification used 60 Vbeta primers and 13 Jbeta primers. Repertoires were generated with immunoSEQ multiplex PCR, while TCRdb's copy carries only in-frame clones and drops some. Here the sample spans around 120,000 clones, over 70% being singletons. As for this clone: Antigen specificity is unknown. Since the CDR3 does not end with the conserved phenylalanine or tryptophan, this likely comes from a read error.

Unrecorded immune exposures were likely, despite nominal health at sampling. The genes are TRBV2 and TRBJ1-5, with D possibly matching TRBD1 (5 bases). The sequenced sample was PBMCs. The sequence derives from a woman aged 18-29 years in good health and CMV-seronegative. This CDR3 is CASRRGRTGEPQHV. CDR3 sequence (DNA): TGTGCCAGCAGAAGGGGCAGGACCGGTGAGCCCCAGCATGTT.